This T cell receptor (beta chain) was sequenced for a study of blood T cell repertoires in COVID-19. Study summary: Nucleic acid was either cDNA or gDNA, and it came from T cells, B-cell-depleted T cells, or PBMCs.

The authors' processing: Quantification of nucleated cells was approximated via reference gene primer amplification. Clones were read by immunoSEQ multiplex PCR, and TCRdb kept only the in-frame ones, dropping some. V and J calls and clone size are copied from that table; D and trimming were computed from the DNA. The repertoire holds about 25,000 clones, with approximately 86% as singletons. Germline V gene data show CDR1 as SEHNR and CDR2 as FQNEAQ (reference sequence). This CDR3 has 14 amino acids. V lost 5 bases and J lost 8; bases outside the gene matches: 7. Sequencing used peripheral blood. V usage is TRBV7-9 and J usage is TRBJ1-4, with 8 bases lining up with TRBD1. This clonotype originated in a man between 65 and 85 years old with acute or convalescent COVID-19. CDR3 sequence: CASSLGQGREKLFF. The CDR3 coding sequence is TGTGCCAGCAGCCTCGGACAGGGAAGGGAAAAACTGTTTTTT. The whole variable domain, filled in from reference TRBV7-9 and TRBJ1-4, reads DTGVSQNPRHKITKRGQNVTFRCDPISEHNRLYWYRQTLGQGPEFLTYFQNEAQLEKSRLLSDRFSAERPKGSFSTLEIQRTEQGDSAMYLCASSLGQGREKLFFGSGTQLSVL.